This TCR beta chain was observed in a study of T cells in Graves' hyperthyroidism and ophthalmopathy. V gave up 3 bases and J gave up 4 bases; unmatched junction bases: 12. Germline assignment: CDR1 DFQATT and CDR2 SNEGSKA (reference sequence). CDR3 length: 16 amino acids. The source material, RNA transcripts, was used to amplify TCR beta CDR3 regions. The TCR CDR3 first-round RT-PCR relied on the HTBI primer set. TCRdb processed the multiplex PCR reads anew with MiXCR; each CDR3 protein has one entry. This sample has approximately 430,000 distinct CDR3 sequences, with around 14% found just once. Sequencing was done on a sample of blood. The chain couples TRBV20-1 to TRBJ1-3; 7 positions match TRBD1. The origin of this receptor is a woman between 18 and 29 years old with Graves' hyperthyroidism. Here the CDR3 DNA reads TGCAGTGCTAGGGATCTCACAGGGGAGTACGGAAACACCATATATTTT. Protein sequence: CSARDLTGEYGNTIYF.